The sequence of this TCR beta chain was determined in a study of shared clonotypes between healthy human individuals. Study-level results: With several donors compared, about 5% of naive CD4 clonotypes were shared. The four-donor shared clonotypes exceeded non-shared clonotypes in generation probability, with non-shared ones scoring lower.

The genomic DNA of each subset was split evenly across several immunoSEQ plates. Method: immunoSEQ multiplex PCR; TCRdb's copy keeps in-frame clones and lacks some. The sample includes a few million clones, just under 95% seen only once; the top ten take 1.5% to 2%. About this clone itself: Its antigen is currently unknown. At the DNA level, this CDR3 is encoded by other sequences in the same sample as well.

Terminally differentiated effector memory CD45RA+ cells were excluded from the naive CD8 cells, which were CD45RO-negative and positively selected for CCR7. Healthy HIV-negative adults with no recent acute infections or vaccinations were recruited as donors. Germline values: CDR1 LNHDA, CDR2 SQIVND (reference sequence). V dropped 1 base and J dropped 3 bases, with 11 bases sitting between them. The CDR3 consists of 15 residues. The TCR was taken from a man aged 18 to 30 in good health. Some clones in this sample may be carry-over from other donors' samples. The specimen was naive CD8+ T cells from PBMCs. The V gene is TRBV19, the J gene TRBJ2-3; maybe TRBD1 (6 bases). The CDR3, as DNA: TGTGCCAGTAGTATAGGAGGGACACTGACAGATACGCAGTATTTT. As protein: CASSIGGTLTDTQYF.